The 10 T cell receptor beta chains listed next were all sequenced from one sample in a study of T cell responses to AZD1222 COVID-19 vaccine. This table comes from immunoSEQ multiplex PCR, and its TCRdb copy is limited to in-frame clones, with some not included. This sample has some 200,000 clones, with 85% to 95% found just once. The sample consisted of peripheral blood, taken on day 0 of MenACWY control vaccination. The receptors originated from an adult in good health.

The chain carries TRBV6-4 and TRBJ2-3, with D possibly TRBD1 on 5 matching bases. Trimming pared 0 bases from V and 2 bases from J, leaving 6 bases between. Germline CDR1 reads MRHNA; CDR2 reads SNTAGT. The CDR3 totals 14 residues. DNA for the CDR3: TGTGCCAGCAGTGACTCCAGGGACACAGATACGCAGTATTTT. Amino acids: CASSDSRDTDTQYF.

The V call is TRBV5-6, the J call TRBJ1-2, with D hard to call. Germline V CDR1 and CDR2: SGHDT, YYEEEE. The length of the CDR3 is 14 residues. Trimming cost V 4 bases and J 2 bases, with 12 bases left between them. This CDR3 is CASSTQGLNYGYTF. Written as DNA, the CDR3 is TGTGCCAGCAGCACACAAGGGCTAAACTATGGCTACACCTTC.

This clone appeared a few times. J is TRBJ1-6 and V is TRBV30, with 7 bases identical to TRBD1. V trimming: 0 bases; J trimming: 10 bases; junction bases outside the gene matches: 6. Germline-derived CDR1 and CDR2 are GTSNPN and SVGIG (reference sequence). The CDR3 sequence is 14 residues long. The CDR3 here is CAWSVTQGESPLHF. CDR3 coding DNA: TGTGCCTGGAGTGTGACCCAGGGGGAGTCACCCCTCCACTTT.

The gene calls are TRBV2 and TRBJ1-5; TRBD1 is a possible D gene (6 bases). Germline V gene sequence: CDR1 SNHLY, CDR2 FYNNEI. Trimming took off 7 bases at V and 0 bases at J, with 13 bases between the two ends. There are 15 residues in the CDR3. The CDR3 sequence is CASNRGGYSNQPQHF. The CDR3 DNA follows: TGTGCCAGCAATAGGGGGGGGTATAGCAATCAGCCCCAGCATTTT. The whole variable domain, remainder taken from reference TRBV2 and TRBJ1-5, is EPEVTQTPSHQVTQMGQEVILRCVPISNHLYFYWYRQILGQKVEFLVSFYNNEISEKSEIFDDQFSVERPDGSNFTLKIRSTKLEDSAMYFCASNRGGYSNQPQHFGDGTRLSIL.

The V and J genes are TRBV9 and TRBJ1-2; TRBD1 is a possible D gene (5 bases). Germline CDR1 and CDR2: SGDLS and YYNGEE. The CDR3 contains 15 residues. The V end was cut by 3 bases, the J end by 5 bases, with 17 bases between. CDR3 in amino acids: CASSESAGRGYGYTF. CDR3 DNA: TGTGCCAGCAGCGAGTCCGCGGGACGGGGTTATGGCTACACCTTC.

The chain uses TRBV10-3 and TRBJ2-4; D is undetermined. The CDR3 runs to 14 residues. The V gene's germline CDR1 is ENHRY and CDR2 SYGVKD. The germline V and J ends were trimmed by 3 bases and 0 bases, with 6 bases remaining between them. The CDR3, as DNA: TGTGCCATCAGTGACCCCCTAGCCAAAAACATTCAGTACTTC. Amino acids: CAISDPLAKNIQYF.

The V gene is TRBV5-4, the J gene TRBJ2-7; 7 nucleotides align to TRBD1. The CDR3 sequence is 14 residues long. The J segment lost 2 bases and the V segment lost 5 bases, leaving 7 bases of the junction unmatched. The V gene's germline CDR1 is SGHNT and CDR2 YYREEE (reference sequence). CDR3 in amino acids: CASSNRQGPYEQYF. The CDR3 DNA reads as TGTGCCAGCAGTAATAGACAGGGCCCCTACGAGCAGTACTTC.

V is TRBV6-5 and J is TRBJ1-5; TRBD1 agrees at 7 bases. Germline V gene lookup returns CDR1 MNHEY and CDR2 SVGAGI. The junction had 8 bases not matched to a gene; V was cut back by 10 bases and J by 2 bases. This CDR3 has 14 amino acids. The CDR3 loop reads CATDRVRGNQPQHF. The CDR3 region has the DNA TGTGCCACAGACAGGGTGAGAGGCAATCAGCCCCAGCATTTT.

The sample holds one count of this clone. V usage is TRBV29-1 and J usage is TRBJ2-2, with D perhaps matching TRBD1 (5 bases). CDR3 length equals 14 residues. The V end lost 6 bases, the J end lost 5 bases, and 16 bases lay between the germline ends. Germline V CDR1 and CDR2: SQVTM, ANQGSEA. The CDR3 loop reads CSVPGKTRTGELFF. The DNA for the CDR3 is TGCAGCGTCCCAGGGAAGACCCGGACCGGGGAGCTGTTTTTT.

The chain carries TRBV7-9 and TRBJ1-1, with TRBD1 as a possible D gene (5 bases). Trimming pared 1 base from V and 2 bases from J, leaving 14 bases between. Germline lookup yields CDR1 SEHNR and CDR2 FQNEAQ (reference sequence). The CDR3 loop spans 16 amino acids. CDR3 amino acids: CASSLVRGTRNTEAFF. The CDR3 coding sequence is TGTGCCAGCAGCTTAGTCCGGGGGACCCGCAACACTGAAGCTTTCTTT.